This TCR beta chain stems from a study of T cells after yellow fever vaccination. Study summary: Fractions of limited cellularity were prepared by means of SMART-Seq v4 Ultra Low Input.

Concerning this clonotype: What it binds is not known.

Whole-study results and caveats: Overall, a small share of clonotypes was seen in both CD4 and CD8 compartments. By day 5 rather than day 15, the secondary response had peaked, though it was weaker.

Each CDR3 protein gets one entry after TCRdb re-called the 5' RACE reads with MiXCR. This repertoire shows 50,000 or so distinct CDR3 sequences, roughly 7.4% found once; its top ten account for around 28%. This TCR was recovered from a man aged 18 to 29 who received the YFV17D yellow fever vaccine. Sequenced here: CD8+ T cells sorted from PBMCs, sampled roughly 14 days after the first yellow fever vaccination.

The chain's CDR3 is CASSLGGGACHEQYF. CDR3 nucleotide sequence: TGTGCCAGCAGCTTAGGCGGGGGGGCCTGCCACGAGCAGTACTTC. V gene TRBV7-2 combines with J gene TRBJ2-7; TRBD2 matches at 9 bases. CDR1 is SGHTA, CDR2 FQGNSA, per germline. After removal of 1 base from V and 5 bases from J, the junction contained 6 bases not matched to a gene. The CDR3 contains 15 residues.